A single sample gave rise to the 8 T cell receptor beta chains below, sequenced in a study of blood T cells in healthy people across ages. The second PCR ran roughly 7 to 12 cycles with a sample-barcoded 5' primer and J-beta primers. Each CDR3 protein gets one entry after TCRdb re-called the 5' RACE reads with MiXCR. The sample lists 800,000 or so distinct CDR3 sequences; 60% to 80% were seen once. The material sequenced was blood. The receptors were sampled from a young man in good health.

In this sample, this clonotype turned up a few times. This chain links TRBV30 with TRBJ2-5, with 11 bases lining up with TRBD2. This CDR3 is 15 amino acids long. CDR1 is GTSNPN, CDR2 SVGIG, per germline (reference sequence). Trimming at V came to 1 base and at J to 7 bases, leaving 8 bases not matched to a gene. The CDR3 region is CAWSALAGGFATQYF. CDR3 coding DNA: TGTGCCTGGAGTGCCCTAGCGGGGGGTTTTGCGACCCAGTACTTC.

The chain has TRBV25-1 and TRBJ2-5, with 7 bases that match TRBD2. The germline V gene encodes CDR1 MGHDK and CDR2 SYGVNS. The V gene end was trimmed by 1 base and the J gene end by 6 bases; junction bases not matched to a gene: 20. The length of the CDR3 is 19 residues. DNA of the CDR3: TGTGCCAGCAGTGAATCTCGGGGACGTGGGAGCGGGGTCATAAAGACCCAGTACTTC. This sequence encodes CASSESRGRGSGVIKTQYF.

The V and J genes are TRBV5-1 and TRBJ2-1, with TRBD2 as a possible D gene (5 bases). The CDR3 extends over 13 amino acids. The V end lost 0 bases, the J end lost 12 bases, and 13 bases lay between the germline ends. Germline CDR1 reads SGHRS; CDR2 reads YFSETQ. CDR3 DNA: TGCGCCAGCAGCTTGGACGGGGTTATGGGGCAGTTCTTC. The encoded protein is CASSLDGVMGQFF.

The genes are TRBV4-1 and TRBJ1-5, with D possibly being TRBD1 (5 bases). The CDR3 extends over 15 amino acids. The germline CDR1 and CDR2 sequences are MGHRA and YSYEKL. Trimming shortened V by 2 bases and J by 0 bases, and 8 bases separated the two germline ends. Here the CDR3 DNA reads TGCGCCAGCAGCCAAAACAGGAATAGCAATCAGCCCCAGCATTTT. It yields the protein CASSQNRNSNQPQHF.

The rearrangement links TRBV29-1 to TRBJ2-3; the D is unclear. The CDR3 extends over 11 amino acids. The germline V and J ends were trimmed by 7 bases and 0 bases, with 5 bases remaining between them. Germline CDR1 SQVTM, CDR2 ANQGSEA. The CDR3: CSGDSTDTQYF. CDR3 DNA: TGCAGCGGTGATAGCACAGATACGCAGTATTTT.

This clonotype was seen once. CDR3 in amino acids: CASSATGGDSNQPQHF. The CDR3 DNA is TGTGCCAGCAGCGCGACAGGGGGCGACTCCAATCAGCCCCAGCATTTT. This rearrangement joins TRBV9 to TRBJ1-5; 10 nucleotides match TRBD1. This CDR3 has 16 residues. Germline V gene lookup returns CDR1 SGDLS and CDR2 YYNGEE. Unmatched junction bases numbered 6, after V lost 3 bases and J lost 3 bases.

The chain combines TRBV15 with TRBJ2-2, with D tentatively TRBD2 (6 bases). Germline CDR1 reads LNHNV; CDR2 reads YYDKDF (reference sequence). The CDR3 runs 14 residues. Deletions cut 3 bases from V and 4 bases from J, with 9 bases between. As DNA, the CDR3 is TGTGCCACCAGCAGGGGGGGATTCACCGGGGAGCTGTTTTTT. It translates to CATSRGGFTGELFF.

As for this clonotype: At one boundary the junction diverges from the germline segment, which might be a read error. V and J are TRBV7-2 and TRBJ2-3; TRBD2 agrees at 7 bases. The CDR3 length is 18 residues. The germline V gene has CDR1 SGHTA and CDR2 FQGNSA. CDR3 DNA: TGTGCCGGCAGCCCGCCCCCGGGAGTAGCGGGTCACACAGATACGCAGTATTTT. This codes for CAGSPPPGVAGHTDTQYF.